This is a list of T cell receptor beta chains from one sample in a study of shared clonotypes between healthy human individuals. Here immunoSEQ multiplex PCR was the method, and the copy in TCRdb shows in-frame clones only, minus some. The table shows about 2.1 million clones, with just under 95% occurring only once. What was sequenced was naive CD8+ T cells from PBMCs. These TCRs come from a man younger than 35 in good health. Some clones in this sample may be carry-over from other donors' samples. CDR3s include the opening cysteine and the closing phenylalanine or tryptophan. Fields, in order: J gene, clone size, V gene, D gene, CDR3 DNA, CDR3 protein. The D gene is left open where the match is weak. The size entry is marked missing in some rows and otherwise reads once, few, many or a size class.

TRBJ2-3 NA TRBV28 TRBD1 TGTGCCAGCAGTACCGGCCAGGGGGCGACAGATACGCAGTATTTT CASSTGQGATDTQYF
TRBJ2-1 NA TRBV28 NA TGTGCCAGCAGTTTAGGCCCTGGCCCTTACAATGAGCAGTTCTTC CASSLGPGPYNEQFF
TRBJ2-4 NA TRBV11-2 NA TGTGCCAGCAGCACCCGGGACCGCTCGTTAAACATTCAGTACTTC CASSTRDRSLNIQYF
TRBJ1-1 NA TRBV7-8 TRBD1 TGTGCCAGCAGCCCGAGAATTTTAGGGACAGCGAACACTGAAGCTTTCTTT CASSPRILGTANTEAFF
TRBJ2-7 NA TRBV9 NA TGTGCCAGCAGCTTAGCAGGGTCGGGTGAGCAGTACTTC CASSLAGSGEQYF
TRBJ1-2 NA TRBV28 TRBD1 TGTGCCAGCAGTCCCTTGACAGGGGTCGATTATAACTATGGCTACACCTTC CASSPLTGVDYNYGYTF
TRBJ2-7 NA TRBV28 NA TGTGCCAGCGTTAGGGTGCCGGGGGTTGGATACGAGCAGTACTTC CASVRVPGVGYEQYF
TRBJ2-2 NA TRBV13 NA TGTGCCAGCAGCACTTGGGACCGGGGGGAGCTGTTTTTT CASSTWDRGELFF
TRBJ1-5 NA TRBV9 NA TGTGCCAGCAGCGCAACAGGGTACAATCAGCCCCAGCATTTT CASSATGYNQPQHF
TRBJ1-2 NA TRBV28 NA TGTGCCAGCGGAGGCTACACCTTC CASGGYTF
TRBJ1-1 NA TRBV28 NA TGTGCCAGCAGTTTTTTGGGCGTAGGGGAAGCTTTCTTT CASSFLGVGEAFF
TRBJ2-7 NA TRBV19 TRBD2 TGTGCCAGTAGTATAGGGAGTCTAGCGGGCTACGAGCAGTACTTC CASSIGSLAGYEQYF
TRBJ2-7 NA TRBV10-3 NA TGTGCCATCAGCGGCTCAGGGTTAATTTCGCTTTACGAGCAGTACTTC CAISGSGLISLYEQYF
TRBJ1-2 NA TRBV19 TRBD1 TGTGCCAGTAGTATACCCGGGACAGGCAACTATGGCTACACCTTC CASSIPGTGNYGYTF
TRBJ2-1 NA TRBV27 NA TGTGCCAGCAGCCCATCTGGCGGGCACCCTCGCTTCTTC CASSPSGGHPRFF
TRBJ2-3 NA TRBV29-1 TRBD2 TGCAGCGTTACTACTACTAGCGGGAGGGCTGATACGCAGTATTTT CSVTTTSGRADTQYF
TRBJ1-2 NA TRBV13 TRBD1 TGTGCCAGCAGCCGGACAGGGGATCATGGCTACACCTTC CASSRTGDHGYTF
TRBJ2-7 NA TRBV27 NA TGTGCCAGCAGTTTCCTGGGGGAAGAGGGGGGACTGTACTTC CASSFLGEEGGLYF
TRBJ2-1 NA TRBV9 TRBD2 TGTGCCAGCAGCACGCACGGGACTAGCGGGAGGGCCGGGCGCAATGAGCAGTTCTTC CASSTHGTSGRAGRNEQFF
TRBJ2-3 NA TRBV27 TRBD2 TGTGCCAGCAGTCTAGCGGGAGGAGGCTTAGATACGCAGTATTTT CASSLAGGGLDTQYF
TRBJ2-3 NA TRBV14 TRBD2 TGTGCCAGCAGCCAAGTTGTGGCTAGCGGAACAGATACGCAGTATTTT CASSQVVASGTDTQYF
TRBJ2-7 NA TRBV27 TRBD1 TGTGCCAGCAGGCGTGGGACAGGGGGGCCCTACGAGCAGTACTTC CASRRGTGGPYEQYF
TRBJ2-1 NA TRBV25-1 NA TGTGCCAGCCTTGGCCATGAGCAGTTCTTC CASLGHEQFF
TRBJ1-1 NA TRBV28 TRBD1 TGTGCCAGCAGTTTATCACAGGGGGCTTGGAACACTGAAGCTTTCTTT CASSLSQGAWNTEAFF
TRBJ1-4 once TRBV19 TRBD1 TGTGCCAGTAGTTTGTCCCGGGACAGGGATCGGGATGAAAAACTGTTTTTT CASSLSRDRDRDEKLFF
TRBJ2-3 NA TRBV19 NA TGTGCCAGTAGTATCCCCCCTACAGATACGCAGTATTTT CASSIPPTDTQYF
TRBJ2-3 NA TRBV13 NA TGTGCCAGCAGCTTAGGGACAGACCACACAGATACGCAGTATTTT CASSLGTDHTDTQYF
TRBJ1-2 NA TRBV7-8 NA TGTGCCAGCAGCCCCCCCCGAGCGCCGGGCTACACCTTC CASSPPRAPGYTF
TRBJ1-4 NA TRBV9 NA TGTGCCAGCAGCCGCCCGGGTGAAAAACTGTTTTTT CASSRPGEKLFF